This T cell receptor beta chain was sequenced for a study of blood T cell repertoires in COVID-19. As for the study in general: The United States, Italy and Spain were the sources of the acute and convalescent COVID-19 samples. Nucleic acid was either cDNA or gDNA, and it came from T cells, B-cell-depleted T cells, or PBMCs.

The CDR3 covers 12 residues. Germline loops: CDR1 SGHRS, CDR2 YFSETQ. V lost 2 bases, J lost 4 bases, and 6 bases lay in between. Per the authors' pipeline: Reference gene primer amplification yielded estimated nucleated cell counts. Only in-frame clones appear in the TCRdb table, and some are missing; sequencing was by immunoSEQ multiplex PCR. Clone size and the V and J calls come from that table; the DNA yielded D and trimming. This sample carries some 99,000 clones, approximately 90% of them seen once, and the ten largest clones take 1% to 1.4%. The chain links TRBV5-1 to TRBJ1-2; D not certain. This sequence was found in a human donor in a cohort sampled during active COVID-19. Specimen: peripheral blood. DNA for the CDR3: TGCGCCAGCAGCTTCGGGAGCTATGGCTACACCTTC. The encoded protein is CASSFGSYGYTF.